A selection of T cell receptor beta chains follows, all from one sample in a study of HIV-infected children after antiretroviral therapy interruption. TCRdb re-derived calls from the 3' RACE reads in MiXCR, one entry per CDR3 protein. The data hold around 40,000 distinct CDR3 sequences, with over 6.5% observed a single time. The sequencing here drew on CD45RA+ CD4+ T cells from PBMCs, pooled from several time points, taken from a donor given antiretroviral therapy, either interrupted or continuous. These receptors were obtained from a pool of human donors with HIV. Both conserved end residues are part of each CDR3. The order of the fields is J gene, D gene, clone size, V gene, CDR3 DNA, CDR3 protein. A D gene is named only where the DNA matches it firmly. The size field is filled for only some rows; it gives once, few, many or a size class.

TRBJ2-1	TRBD2	-	TRBV12-3/TRBV12-4	TGTGCCAGCAGTCTACTAGCGGGGAGCACAATCGAGCAGTTCTTC	CASSLLAGSTIEQFF
TRBJ2-1	TRBD2	-	TRBV6-5	TGTGGCACCGCTGGGCTAGCGGGAGGAGGAGAGCAGTTCTTC	CGTAGLAGGGEQFF
TRBJ2-7	TRBD1	few	TRBV28	TGTGCCAGCAGTTTAATTTGGGACAGCTACGAGCAGTACTTC	CASSLIWDSYEQYF
TRBJ1-1	-	many	TRBV20-1	TGCAGTGCTAGTTCCACGGGGGACACTGAAGCTTTCTTT	CSASSTGDTEAFF
TRBJ2-3	TRBD1	-	TRBV6-2/TRBV6-3	TGTGCCAGCAGTGAAACAGGGGGTACAGAAACGCTGTATTTT	CASSETGGTETLYF
TRBJ2-5	TRBD2	many	TRBV7-2	TGTGCCAGCAGCGCCCCACGGGGGGGCCGGGAGACCCAGTACTTC	CASSAPRGGRETQYF
TRBJ2-2	-	many	TRBV7-8	TGTGCCAGCAGCTTATGGTTGAGAAGGGGGGCAAGCGGGACGAACACCGGGGAGCTGTTTTTT	CASSLWLRRGASGTNTGELFF
TRBJ1-5	-	many	TRBV10-3	TGTGCCATCAGTGCTGGGGTGGACAATCAGCCCCAGCATTTT	CAISAGVDNQPQHF
TRBJ1-3	-	many	TRBV9	TGTGCCAGCAGTCTTTCAGGGGTCTCTGGAAACACCATATATTTT	CASSLSGVSGNTIYF
TRBJ2-7	TRBD1	many	TRBV20-1	TGCAGTGCTAGTTGGACAGGGGCCTACGAGCAGTACTTC	CSASWTGAYEQYF
TRBJ2-1	TRBD1	few	TRBV28	TGTGCCAGCAGTTCCGGGACAGGGGGTAACAATGAGCAGTTCTTC	CASSSGTGGNNEQFF
TRBJ2-5	-	many	TRBV2	TGTGCCAGCGCCCCTCGCGGGGCGACCCAGTACTTC	CASAPRGATQYF
TRBJ2-7	-	many	TRBV4-2	TGTGCCAGCAGCCCTCCAGGCGACGAGCAGTACTTC	CASSPPGDEQYF
TRBJ1-3	-	few	TRBV12-1	TGTGCCAGCAGCCCGATTCCTTCGTGGAGCTCTGGAAACACCATATATTTT	CASSPIPSWSSGNTIYF
TRBJ2-1	-	-	TRBV5-5	TGTGCCAGCAGCAAGAGGTCGTTAGGTGAGCAGTTCTTC	CASSKRSLGEQFF
TRBJ2-1	-	few	TRBV7-9	TGTGCCAGCAGCCCGGACCCCCGGGACAATGAGCAGTTCTTC	CASSPDPRDNEQFF
TRBJ2-2	-	many	TRBV5-6	TGTGCCAGCAGCGGGGGACTGTACACCGGGGAGCTGTTTTTT	CASSGGLYTGELFF
TRBJ2-1	TRBD2	many	TRBV5-1	TGCGCCAGCAGCGGATCTCTAGCGGCCCTCTCCAATGAGCAGTTCTTC	CASSGSLAALSNEQFF
TRBJ1-2	-	many	TRBV25-1	TGTGCCAGCAGTGAAACAGGACGGCCGGCCACTGGCTACACCTTC	CASSETGRPATGYTF
TRBJ1-2	-	-	TRBV27	TGTGCCAGCAGTTTATCTGGATCCGGAGGCTACACCTTC	CASSLSGSGGYTF
TRBJ1-5	-	many	TRBV2	TGTGCCAGCAGTAAATCGCCCCTGGGGGGCAATCAGCCCCAGCATTTT	CASSKSPLGGNQPQHF
TRBJ2-1	-	few	TRBV11-2	TGTGCCAGCAGCCGACCCCGGGATGAGCAGTTCTTC	CASSRPRDEQFF
TRBJ2-7	TRBD1	many	TRBV5-1	TGCGCCAGCAGCTTGGATCTATTGGGCGCAGGGGGCTCTGCATACGAGCAGTACTTC	CASSLDLLGAGGSAYEQYF
TRBJ2-1	-	many	TRBV30	TGTGCCTGGAGTGTACGAGGAACTAGGCACAGTCTAACGTACAATGAGCAGTTCTTC	CAWSVRGTRHSLTYNEQFF
TRBJ1-4	-	many	TRBV10-3	TGTGCCAGCAGTGATGGACTGGGGGCTGCAGAAACGCTGTATTTT	CASSDGLGAAETLYF
TRBJ1-2	-	medium-sized	TRBV6-6	TGTGCCAGCGGTGATATGGGGAACTCCGACTACACCTTC	CASGDMGNSDYTF
TRBJ2-2	-	few	TRBV29-1	TGCAGCGCCCGCGGGGGACAAAACATCGGGGAGCTGTTTTTT	CSARGGQNIGELFF
TRBJ1-1	-	many	TRBV6-5	TGTGCCAGCAGTTACCGAGGGGTACAAGGGTACGAAGCTTTCTTT	CASSYRGVQGYEAFF
TRBJ1-2	-	-	TRBV19	TGTGCCAGTGAATTTCAGGGAATTGGCTACACCTTC	CASEFQGIGYTF
TRBJ2-7	-	many	TRBV12-3/TRBV12-4	TGTGCCAGCAGTTTGGGACCACCCTACGAGCAGTACTTC	CASSLGPPYEQYF
TRBJ1-2	-	many	TRBV14	TGTGCCAGCAGCTCAAGGGGACGGATTGGCTACACCTTC	CASSSRGRIGYTF
TRBJ2-7	-	many	TRBV7-2	TGTGCCAGCAGTATAGTTGGATATGAACAGTACTTC	CASSIVGYEQYF
TRBJ2-2	-	-	TRBV4-1	TGCGCCAGCAGCTCGCCCGTACGGACCGGGGAGCTGTTTTTT	CASSSPVRTGELFF
TRBJ2-3	TRBD2	few	TRBV7-1	TGTGCCAGCAGCTCGCTCGGGACTAGCGGGGGGGGGAGCACAGATACGCAGTATTTT	CASSSLGTSGGGSTDTQYF
TRBJ2-2	-	medium-sized	TRBV6-6	TGTGCCAGCGGTGACCCCAAAAACACCGGGCAGCTCTACTTT	CASGDPKNTGQLYF
TRBJ2-3	TRBD2	many	TRBV18	TGTGCCAGCTCACGTCTCGGGGGGTCAGATACGCAGTATTTT	CASSRLGGSDTQYF
TRBJ2-1	TRBD2	-	TRBV3-1	TGTGCCAGCAGTCACTTTGCCGGGACTAGAAAGAACAATGAGCAGTTCTTC	CASSHFAGTRKNNEQFF
TRBJ2-7	TRBD1	-	TRBV5-1	TGCGCCAGCAGCCTAGGACAGGACGAGCAGTACTTC	CASSLGQDEQYF
TRBJ2-3	-	many	TRBV29-1	TGCAGCGTCCAGCGAGGGGATACGCAGTATTTT	CSVQRGDTQYF
TRBJ2-5	-	few	TRBV18	TGTGCCAGCTCACCACCCCCCTCAGAGACCCAGTACTTC	CASSPPPSETQYF
TRBJ2-3	TRBD2	few	TRBV9	TGTGCCAGCAGCGTAGGAAGAGCGGGGGCCCTCACAGATACGCAGTATTTT	CASSVGRAGALTDTQYF
TRBJ2-3	-	-	TRBV27	TGTGCCAGCAGTCCATGGGCGGGCACAGATACGCAGTATTTT	CASSPWAGTDTQYF
TRBJ1-1	-	-	TRBV5-1	TGCGCCAGCAGCATCGGGACACTCAACACTGAAGCTTTCTTT	CASSIGTLNTEAFF
TRBJ2-5	TRBD1	many	TRBV9	TGTGCCAGCAGCGTGACAGGGCAAGAGACCCAGTACTTC	CASSVTGQETQYF
TRBJ2-5	-	-	TRBV29-1	TGCAGCGTTGAAACAGGGGAGACCCAGTACTTC	CSVETGETQYF
TRBJ2-3	-	many	TRBV28	TGTGCCAGCAGCCATCTTCTGGACTACCCCAGCACAGATACGCAGTATTTT	CASSHLLDYPSTDTQYF
TRBJ2-3	-	many	TRBV28	TGTGCCAGCAGGTCGTTCCTAGGCAGCCTCACAGATACGCAGTATTTT	CASRSFLGSLTDTQYF
TRBJ1-6	-	few	TRBV6-5	TGTGCCAGCGGGTTCTCAGGGATCGATAATTCACCCCTCCACTTT	CASGFSGIDNSPLHF
TRBJ1-1	-	medium-sized	TRBV6-6	TGTGCCAGCAGTGAACCGGACGGAAACACAGAAGTCTTCTTT	CASSEPDGNTEVFF
TRBJ2-7	TRBD1	many	TRBV6-6	TGTGCCAGCAGTGGGGGACAGTATGAACAGTACTTC	CASSGGQYEQYF
TRBJ2-3	-	many	TRBV12-3/TRBV12-4	TGTGCCAGCAGTCCCCAGACGGGGGCTGAAGATACGCAGTATTTT	CASSPQTGAEDTQYF
TRBJ2-5	-	many	TRBV20-1	TGCAGTGCTACGCCAACTCGGGTAACCCTCGGCCAAGAGACCCAGTACTTC	CSATPTRVTLGQETQYF
TRBJ1-2	TRBD1	few	TRBV10-3	TGTGCCATCAGTGAGTCGGGACAGAACTATGGCTACACCTTC	CAISESGQNYGYTF
TRBJ2-5	-	few	TRBV4-3	TGCGCCAGCAGCCAAGATCTTATCGTCCCGGGCCGGGGGGAGACCCAGTACTTC	CASSQDLIVPGRGETQYF
TRBJ2-7	-	medium-sized	TRBV11-2	TGTGCCAGCAGCCTCCTCCCGACACCCCACGAGCAGTACTTC	CASSLLPTPHEQYF